The 6 T cell receptor beta chains listed next were all sequenced from one sample in a study of blood T cell repertoires in COVID-19. Profiled with immunoSEQ multiplex PCR; TCRdb holds only in-frame clones, not every one. The table shows about 340,000 clones, with 80% to 90% occurring only once. Input material: peripheral blood. Every receptor here comes from a woman between 45 and 60 years old with COVID-19, enrolled during active disease.

This sequence joins TRBV11-1 and TRBJ2-5; D not resolved. CDR1 is SGHAT, CDR2 FQDESV, per germline (reference sequence). V was clipped by 4 bases and J by 4 bases, with 16 bases between them. This CDR3 is 15 amino acids long. CDR3 DNA sequence: TGTGCCAGCAGCTCCACAATGGGCACACCAGAGACCCAGTACTTC. It encodes CASSSTMGTPETQYF.

This rearrangement joins TRBV24-1 to TRBJ2-1; possible D gene TRBD1, 6 bases. The V end lost 4 bases, the J end lost 3 bases, and 15 bases lay between the germline ends. Germline CDR1 and CDR2: KGHDR and SFDVKD. The CDR3 has 16 amino acids. The CDR3 nucleotides read TGTGCCACCAGTGACATCTCGGGACACGACTACAATGAGCAGTTCTTC. Residues: CATSDISGHDYNEQFF.

The chain employs TRBV13 and TRBJ1-1; 9 nucleotides align to TRBD1. There are 15 residues in the CDR3. CDR1 is PRHDT, CDR2 FYEKMQ, per germline (reference sequence). V shed 6 bases, J shed 5 bases, and the junction held 10 bases outside the gene matches. CDR3 amino acids: CASSLNRDRVTEAFF. CDR3 sequence (DNA): TGTGCCAGCAGTCTGAACCGGGACAGGGTGACTGAAGCTTTCTTT.

The gene calls are TRBV6-1 and TRBJ2-7, with TRBD1 as a possible D gene (8 bases). The CDR3 is made up of 16 amino acids. From germline, CDR1 is MNHNS and CDR2 SASEGT. Trimming pared 2 bases from V and 2 bases from J, leaving 16 bases between. CDR3 bases: TGTGCCAGCAGTGAATGGGGGGGGACAGGCGCCTACGAGCAGTACTTC. The encoded protein is CASSEWGGTGAYEQYF.

The CDR3 coding sequence is TGTGCCAGCAGCTCTCAGGGGGCGCGTAATGAGCAGTTCTTC. Protein sequence: CASSSQGARNEQFF. V usage is TRBV7-2 and J usage is TRBJ2-1; 8 positions agree with TRBD1. The CDR3 has 14 amino acids. Per germline, CDR1 SGHTA and CDR2 FQGNSA. The V segment lost 4 bases and the J segment 7 bases; nucleotides outside the gene matches: 6.

This clone was seen a handful of times. The chain recombines TRBV29-1 with TRBJ2-2, with TRBD1 matching over 9 bases. The germline gives CDR1 SQVTM, CDR2 ANQGSEA. CDR3 length: 14 residues. V was clipped by 7 bases and J by 3 bases; unmatched bases: 6. This CDR3 reads CSAPGTGYTGELFF. CDR3 DNA: TGCAGCGCGCCCGGGACAGGGTACACCGGGGAGCTGTTTTTT.